Here is one TCR beta chain with its context. Antigen: not known. Germline CDR1 MNHEY, CDR2 SMNVEV (reference sequence). The CDR3 contains 13 residues. Trimming took 5 bases from V and 0 from J, leaving 8 bases between them. This entry is derived from a study of cytomegalovirus exposure and HLA in healthy donors. Looking at the study overall: One earlier analysis, a look at 150 million to 200 million T cells, found some 100 million unique TCR beta sequences.

Use of 60 Vbeta and 13 Jbeta primers characterized the PCR. Measured with immunoSEQ multiplex PCR; TCRdb has only the in-frame clones, and not every one. The sample contains under 200,000 clones, 70% to 85% of which appear only once. Study findings and constraints: TCR beta V- and J-gene trimming was later associated with a missense DCLRE1C variant. Rare TCR sequences predominated, though certain public TCRs were found in many donors. Overall, about 160 TCR beta chains were annotated as cytomegalovirus-associated.

Sample: PBMCs. V usage is TRBV27 and J usage is TRBJ2-7, with D possibly matching TRBD1 (6 bases). This sequence originates from a man aged 25 to 40 in good health and CMV-seropositive. CDR3 in DNA: TGTGCCAGCAGTCAGGACAGCTCCTACGAGCAGTACTTC. It is translated as CASSQDSSYEQYF.